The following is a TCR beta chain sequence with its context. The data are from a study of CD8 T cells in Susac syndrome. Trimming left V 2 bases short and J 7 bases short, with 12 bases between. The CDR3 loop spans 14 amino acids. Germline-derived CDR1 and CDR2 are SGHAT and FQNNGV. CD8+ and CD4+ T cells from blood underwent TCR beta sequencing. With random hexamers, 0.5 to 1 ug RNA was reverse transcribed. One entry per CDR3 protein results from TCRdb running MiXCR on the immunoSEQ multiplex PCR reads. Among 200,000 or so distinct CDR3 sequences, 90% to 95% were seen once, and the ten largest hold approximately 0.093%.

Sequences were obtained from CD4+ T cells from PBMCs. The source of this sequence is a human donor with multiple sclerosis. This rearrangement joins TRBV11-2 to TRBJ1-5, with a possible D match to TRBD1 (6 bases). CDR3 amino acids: CASSLQGPEQPQHF. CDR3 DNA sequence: TGTGCCAGCAGCTTACAGGGGCCGGAGCAGCCCCAGCATTTT.